Each of the 10 T cell receptor beta chains below was sequenced from the same sample in a study of CD8+ T cells in alopecia areata (dated by TCRdb to between 2017 and 2018). The library relied on the immunoSEQ multiplex PCR assay. To provide template for TCR sequencing, every sample had RNA extracted and reverse transcribed into cDNA. TCRdb provides this immuneACCESS table in a form limited to in-frame rearrangements. Some clones are lacking; in checked studies, under half of them reflect an unresolved V gene, and why the rest are absent is not known. Recorded for this sample are more than 95,000 clones; 35% to 45% of them occurred a single time. Together, the top ten hold 2.5% to 3.5% of the sample. Input material: CD4+ T cells sorted from blood. These receptors were collected from a human donor with alopecia areata.

In this sample, this clone turned up a few times. This chain uses TRBV29-1 with TRBJ1-3; D remains ambiguous. The V end lost 4 bases, the J end lost 3 bases, and 10 bases lay between the germline ends. The CDR3 loop spans 13 amino acids. From germline, CDR1 is SQVTM and CDR2 ANQGSEA. The CDR3 DNA is TGCAGCGTTGCTCTTGCTCTTGGAAACACCATATATTTT. Amino acid sequence: CSVALALGNTIYF.

The chain couples TRBV30 to TRBJ2-3, with D uncertain. Germline V gene sequence: CDR1 GTSNPN, CDR2 SVGIG (reference sequence). The CDR3 has 13 residues. Trimming left V 0 bases short and J 4 bases short, with 8 bases between. The DNA for the CDR3 is TGTGCCTGGAGTGTACGAGAATCAGATACGCAGTATTTT. Its translation is CAWSVRESDTQYF.

This clone was recorded a few times. The CDR3 nucleotides read TGTGCCAGCAGCTTAGACTCTGATACGCAGTATTTT. Protein: CASSLDSDTQYF. The rearrangement links TRBV11-2 to TRBJ2-3; no firm D call. The CDR3 has 12 residues. Looked up from germline, CDR1 is SGHAT and CDR2 is FQNNGV. V was cut by 0 bases and J by 6 bases, with 4 bases left in between. Filled out from reference TRBV11-2 and TRBJ2-3, the complete variable domain reads EAGVAQSPRYKIIEKRQSVAFWCNPISGHATLYWYQQILGQGPKLLIQFQNNGVVDDSQLPKDRFSAERLKGVDSTLKIQPAKLEDSAVYLCASSLDSDTQYFGPGTRLTVL.

The chain has TRBV30 and TRBJ1-5, with a possible D match to TRBD1 (5 bases). CDR1 and CDR2 (germline): GTSNPN, SVGIG (reference sequence). Deletions cut 2 bases from V and 7 bases from J, with 15 bases between. This CDR3 has 14 amino acids. The DNA for the CDR3 is TGTGCCTGGAGTCAAGGGGCTCCGGTCCAGCCCCAGCATTTT. This sequence encodes CAWSQGAPVQPQHF.

The chain couples TRBV6-6 to TRBJ1-2; D call uncertain. Germline V gives CDR1 MNHNY, CDR2 SVGAGI (reference sequence). CDR3 size: 13 residues. Trimming took 8 bases from V and 2 from J, leaving 12 bases between them. CDR3 loop: CASARRSNYGYTF. Here the CDR3 DNA reads TGTGCCAGCGCTAGAAGATCGAACTATGGCTACACCTTC.

This chain connects TRBV7-9 to TRBJ1-5; TRBD1 might be the D (5 bases). CDR1 SEHNR and CDR2 FQNEAQ come from the germline V gene (reference sequence). This CDR3 region has 14 residues. Trimming left V 5 bases short and J 4 bases short, with 12 bases between. CDR3 nucleotides: TGTGCCAGCAGCCGGGGGTCGGGGAATCAGCCCCAGCATTTT. This codes for CASSRGSGNQPQHF.

This clone was observed a few times. The chain has TRBV28 and TRBJ1-1; perhaps TRBD1 as D (6 bases). The CDR3 totals 11 residues. With 4 bases removed from V and 6 bases from J, the gap between germline ends came to 6 bases. From germline, CDR1 is MDHEN and CDR2 SYDVKM. The CDR3 DNA reads as TGTGCCAGCAGTTACAGGGCTGAAGCTTTCTTT. Its translation is CASSYRAEAFF.

In this sample, this clone turned up a few times. This CDR3 reads CASSPEVAQEQYF. In DNA, the CDR3 is TGTGCCAGTAGCCCGGAGGTTGCCCAAGAGCAGTACTTC. The rearrangement uses TRBV19 and TRBJ2-7, with a tentative D call TRBD2 (5 bases). Trimming stripped 6 bases from V and 7 bases from J, with 16 bases between. This CDR3 is built from 13 residues. From germline, CDR1 is LNHDA and CDR2 SQIVND (reference sequence).

The chain couples TRBV30 to TRBJ1-2; TRBD1 might be the D (5 bases). CDR1 is GTSNPN and CDR2 is SVGIG in the germline V gene (reference sequence). V dropped 5 bases and J dropped 4 bases, with 11 bases sitting between them. The CDR3 is 12 residues long. For the CDR3, the DNA is TGTGCCTGGCAGGGTAGGGGCTATGGCTACACCTTC. Amino acids: CAWQGRGYGYTF.

This clone was counted at least ten times. The same CDR3 also results from other DNA sequences found in this sample. The chain is built from TRBV19 and TRBJ2-5, with D tentatively TRBD2 (5 bases). Germline V gene lookup returns CDR1 LNHDA and CDR2 SQIVND (reference sequence). This CDR3 comprises 14 residues. Trimming left V 3 bases short and J 3 bases short, with 11 bases between. CDR3 residues: CASSIGSGKETQYF. CDR3 DNA sequence: TGTGCCAGTAGTATTGGATCCGGGAAAGAGACCCAGTACTTC.